Presented here are 32 T cell receptor beta chains from one specimen sequenced in a study of beta chain features in type 1 diabetes. General study points: Significant though moderate, a shortening of TCRB CDR3s appeared in all four CD4+ subsets of Type 1 diabetes patients.

These receptors have no identified antigens. cDNA synthesis used the whole RNA isolate, giving expressed TCRB sequences. Sequenced by immunoSEQ multiplex PCR; TCRdb stores in-frame clones only, minus some. The sample carries about 650,000 clones, roughly 12% recorded once. Input material: naive CD4+ T cells from blood. These receptors originate from a man aged 25 to 40 with type 1 diabetes.

This clone was detected only a few times. V is TRBV14 and J is TRBJ1-2, with D unclear. The CDR3 consists of 13 residues. Per germline, CDR1 SGHDN and CDR2 FVKESK. V shed 1 base and J shed 8 bases, with 11 bases lying between them. The CDR3, as DNA: TGTGCCAGCAGCCAAGCCCTGAGAGGCGGCTACACCTTC. Translated, it gives CASSQALRGGYTF.

On this clone: Other DNA sequences of this sample code for an identical CDR3. This chain connects TRBV7-9 to TRBJ1-2; D remains unclear. CDR1 is SEHNR and CDR2 is FQNEAQ in the germline V gene (reference sequence). V was shortened by 1 base and J by 4 bases, with 7 bases between the two germline ends. The length of the CDR3 is 13 residues. DNA of the CDR3: TGTGCCAGCAGCTTAGGGCAGATCTATGGCTACACCTTC. This translates into CASSLGQIYGYTF.

The chain combines TRBV28 with TRBJ2-3; the match to TRBD1 covers 8 bases. The germline CDR1 and CDR2 sequences are MDHEN and SYDVKM. The V and J ends lost 11 bases and 1 base, in that order; junction bases with no gene match: 5. The CDR3 spans 13 residues. CDR3 nucleotides: TGTGCCGCCTACAGGGGGGGCACAGATACGCAGTATTTT. Residues: CAAYRGGTDTQYF.

The rearrangement uses TRBV29-1 and TRBJ1-2; 7 bases align to TRBD1. Germline V lookup: CDR1 SQVTM, CDR2 ANQGSEA. CDR3 length: 13 amino acids. V trimming: 6 bases; J trimming: 6 bases; junction bases outside the gene matches: 10. The CDR3 sequence: CSVAGTAGNGYTF. CDR3 DNA: TGCAGCGTCGCAGGGACAGCTGGGAATGGCTACACCTTC.

J is TRBJ2-5 and V is TRBV7-9; maybe TRBD1 (5 bases). There are 14 residues in the CDR3. V lost 2 bases to trimming and J lost 2 bases, with 9 bases between them. The germline V gene encodes CDR1 SEHNR and CDR2 FQNEAQ (reference sequence). CDR3 sequence (DNA): TGTGCCAGCAGCTTAAGAGACAGACAAGAGACCCAGTACTTC. Residues: CASSLRDRQETQYF. Supplemented by reference TRBV7-9 and TRBJ2-5, the full variable domain reads DTGVSQNPRHKITKRGQNVTFRCDPISEHNRLYWYRQTLGQGPEFLTYFQNEAQLEKSRLLSDRFSAERPKGSFSTLEIQRTEQGDSAMYLCASSLRDRQETQYFGPGTRLLVL.

Remarks on this clone: Other DNA sequences in this specimen translate into the identical CDR3. The CDR3 DNA is TGTGCCAGCAGCTTACAGGGTCAGCCCCAGCATTTT. Amino acids: CASSLQGQPQHF. The rearrangement joins TRBV7-2 to TRBJ1-5; D might be TRBD1 (5 bases). V was shortened by 2 bases and J by 6 bases, with 5 bases between the two germline ends. CDR1 SGHTA and CDR2 FQGNSA come from the germline V gene. The CDR3 is made up of 12 amino acids.

This CDR3 reads CASSQAGTDMNTEAFF. CDR3 in DNA: TGTGCCAGCAGCCAAGCCGGGACAGATATGAACACTGAAGCTTTCTTT. This chain links TRBV4-2 with TRBJ1-1; 7 positions agree with TRBD1. Germline V lookup: CDR1 LGHNA, CDR2 YNFKEQ. With V trimmed by 1 base and J by 0 bases, 5 bases remained unmatched. There are 16 residues in the CDR3.

Concerning this clone: In the same sample, other DNA sequences code for this CDR3. The V gene is TRBV7-2, the J gene TRBJ2-7, with 10 nucleotides matching TRBD1. CDR3 length: 15 amino acids. The germline V gene has CDR1 SGHTA and CDR2 FQGNSA. V shed 4 bases and J 4 bases; nucleotides not matched to a gene: 7. In DNA, the CDR3 is TGTGCCAGCAGCTCGCCGGGACAGGGGTTATACGAGCAGTACTTC. Its protein is CASSSPGQGLYEQYF.

As concerns this clone: This specimen includes other DNA sequences encoding the same CDR3. The chain uses TRBV5-1 and TRBJ1-2; D not certain. Trimming shortened V by 0 bases and J by 4 bases, and 4 bases separated the two germline ends. From germline, CDR1 is SGHRS and CDR2 YFSETQ. CDR3 length: 12 residues. The CDR3 nucleotides read TGCGCCAGCAGCTTGGGCAGCTATGGCTACACCTTC. This sequence encodes CASSLGSYGYTF.

CDR3 amino acids: CSATGQGRETQYF. CDR3 nucleotides: TGCAGCGCCACGGGACAGGGCAGAGAGACCCAGTACTTC. The V call is TRBV29-1, the J call TRBJ2-5, with 9 bases that match TRBD1. Germline V CDR1 and CDR2: SQVTM, ANQGSEA. This CDR3 is built from 13 residues. Germline trimming cut 7 bases from V and 4 bases from J; bases unmatched to any gene: 7.

The gene calls are TRBV6-5 and TRBJ2-1; 13 bases match TRBD2. V was pared by 6 bases and J by 5 bases, with 4 bases of the junction left unmatched. This CDR3 has 15 residues. Germline CDR1 MNHEY, CDR2 SVGAGI. This chain's CDR3 is CASSVLAGGDNEQFF. As DNA, the CDR3 is TGTGCCAGCAGCGTACTAGCGGGGGGGGACAATGAGCAGTTCTTC.

This sequence joins TRBV14 and TRBJ1-3; D is unresolved. Germline V gene data show CDR1 as SGHDN and CDR2 as FVKESK. This CDR3 is 14 amino acids long. V gave up 4 bases and J gave up 0 bases, with 7 bases separating them. CDR3 amino acids: CASSPRSSGNTIYF. Written as DNA, the CDR3 is TGTGCCAGCAGCCCCCGCAGCTCTGGAAACACCATATATTTT. The entire variable domain, with the rest obtained from reference TRBV14 and TRBJ1-3, is as follows: EAGVTQFPSHSVIEKGQTVTLRCDPISGHDNLYWYRRVMGKEIKFLLHFVKESKQDESGMPNNRFLAERTGGTYSTLKVQPAELEDSGVYFCASSPRSSGNTIYFGEGSWLTVV.

The chain has TRBV25-1 and TRBJ2-1, with D possibly matching TRBD1 (6 bases). The V gene lost 4 bases and the J gene lost 2 bases, with 9 bases spanning the gap. Per germline, CDR1 MGHDK and CDR2 SYGVNS. The length of the CDR3 is 14 residues. The CDR3 bases are TGTGCCAGCAGTGGATACAGGGCCTACAATGAGCAGTTCTTC. Translation: CASSGYRAYNEQFF.

This clone was counted a few times. Other DNA sequences in this specimen translate into the identical CDR3. CDR3 nucleotide sequence: TGCGCCAGCAGCTTGGAGCAGGGCGGTCAGCCCCAGCATTTT. The encoded protein is CASSLEQGGQPQHF. The V and J genes are TRBV5-1 and TRBJ1-5; maybe TRBD1 (5 bases). Germline-derived CDR1 and CDR2 are SGHRS and YFSETQ. V was pared by 0 bases and J by 6 bases, with 10 bases between. The CDR3 contains 14 residues.

The chain carries TRBV7-9 and TRBJ2-7; 7 bases are shared with TRBD1. V lost 6 bases, J lost 2 bases, and 7 bases stayed unmatched. The CDR3 has 14 residues. Germline lookup yields CDR1 SEHNR and CDR2 FQNEAQ (reference sequence). CDR3 loop: CASSLTTGTYEQYF. In DNA, the CDR3 is TGTGCCAGCAGTTTAACGACAGGGACCTACGAGCAGTACTTC. Complete variable domain (other parts from reference TRBV7-9 and TRBJ2-7): DTGVSQNPRHKITKRGQNVTFRCDPISEHNRLYWYRQTLGQGPEFLTYFQNEAQLEKSRLLSDRFSAERPKGSFSTLEIQRTEQGDSAMYLCASSLTTGTYEQYFGPGTRLTVT.

The J gene is TRBJ1-6, the V gene TRBV27, with D possibly matching TRBD1 (6 bases). In germline, CDR1 is MNHEY, CDR2 SMNVEV (reference sequence). The CDR3 has 15 amino acids. V was cut by 4 bases and J by 9 bases, with 16 bases left in between. The CDR3 protein is CASSSRGRGSSPLHF. CDR3 nucleotides: TGTGCCAGCAGTTCAAGGGGCAGGGGAAGTTCACCCCTCCACTTT.

This clone was detected only a few times. V gene TRBV29-1 combines with J gene TRBJ2-3, with TRBD2 identical over 10 bases. With 5 bases clipped from V and 4 bases from J, the junction kept 3 bases outside the gene matches. This CDR3 spans 13 amino acids. Germline CDR1 SQVTM, CDR2 ANQGSEA. For the CDR3, the DNA is TGCAGCGTTAAAAGCGGGGGGGCAGATACGCAGTATTTT. Its translation: CSVKSGGADTQYF.

The chain is built from TRBV5-1 and TRBJ2-1; D is tentatively TRBD1 or TRBD2 (5 bases each). Germline V gene data show CDR1 as SGHRS and CDR2 as YFSETQ. V was shortened by 3 bases and J by 5 bases, with 15 bases between the two germline ends. CDR3 length equals 15 residues. The CDR3 nucleotides are TGCGCCAGCAGCTCTCCGGGACGGAATAACAATGAGCAGTTCTTC. Translated, it gives CASSSPGRNNNEQFF.

This clone was found a few times. The chain links TRBV7-2 to TRBJ2-1, with 12 bases lining up with TRBD2. This CDR3 is built from 17 residues. V lost 0 bases, J lost 6 bases, and 6 bases stayed unmatched. Per germline, CDR1 SGHTA and CDR2 FQGNSA. The CDR3 loop is CASSLALLAGGGNEQFF. CDR3 bases: TGTGCCAGCAGCTTAGCGCTACTAGCGGGGGGTGGCAATGAGCAGTTCTTC.

The rearrangement uses TRBV2 and TRBJ2-4; 9 bases line up with TRBD1. Germline CDR1 SNHLY, CDR2 FYNNEI. Trimming cost V 9 bases and J 2 bases; bases outside gene matches: 8. This CDR3 is built from 15 residues. The DNA for the CDR3 is TGTGCCAGGAGTCGGACAGGGGATACCAAAAACATTCAGTACTTC. It specifies CARSRTGDTKNIQYF.

This clone occurred a few times. V usage is TRBV2 and J usage is TRBJ1-3, with D hard to call. Trimming took 9 bases from V and 0 from J, leaving 12 bases between them. This CDR3 is built from 14 residues. Germline lookup yields CDR1 SNHLY and CDR2 FYNNEI. CDR3 sequence: CASQYGVSGNTIYF. CDR3 DNA sequence: TGTGCCAGTCAATATGGGGTCTCTGGAAACACCATATATTTT.

In its sample, this clone was seen a few times. The chain is built from TRBV14 and TRBJ2-5, with D uncertain. This CDR3 spans 13 amino acids. The germline V and J ends were trimmed by 3 bases and 2 bases, with 7 bases remaining between them. From germline, CDR1 is SGHDN and CDR2 FVKESK. The CDR3 coding sequence is TGTGCCAGCAGCCATCCGCAACAAGAGACCCAGTACTTC. This codes for CASSHPQQETQYF.

The chain carries TRBV14 and TRBJ2-1; D is possibly TRBD1 or TRBD2 (6 bases each). Per germline, CDR1 SGHDN and CDR2 FVKESK. This CDR3 is built from 16 residues. The V and J ends lost 4 bases and 4 bases respectively, with 17 bases between them. CDR3 in amino acids: CASSRKRGPSYNEQFF. The CDR3 DNA reads TGTGCCAGCAGCCGAAAACGGGGGCCTTCTTACAATGAGCAGTTCTTC.

V is TRBV2 and J is TRBJ1-2, with D tentatively TRBD1 (6 bases). The CDR3 is 13 amino acids. Germline assignment: CDR1 SNHLY and CDR2 FYNNEI. Trimming shortened V by 7 bases and J by 8 bases, and 17 bases separated the two germline ends. In DNA, the CDR3 is TGTGCCAGCACCTCCAGGGAGGGGGGCGGCTACACCTTC. This gives the protein CASTSREGGGYTF.

V is TRBV18 and J is TRBJ2-7, with TRBD1 identical over 11 bases. Germline CDR1 KGHSH, CDR2 LQKENI. The junction had 3 bases not matched to a gene; V was cut back by 2 bases and J by 3 bases. The CDR3 covers 15 residues. CDR3 in amino acids: CASSPVGTGGYEQYF. CDR3 DNA: TGTGCCAGCTCACCAGTCGGGACAGGGGGCTACGAGCAGTACTTC.

This clone was found a few times. In the same sample, other DNA sequences code for this CDR3. The genes are TRBV14 and TRBJ1-1; unclear D gene. Germline CDR1 SGHDN, CDR2 FVKESK. V lost 1 base and J 0 bases, leaving 3 bases between the germline ends. The CDR3 length is 13 residues. The CDR3 DNA reads TGTGCCAGCAGCCAAGTTTTGAACACTGAAGCTTTCTTT. This sequence encodes CASSQVLNTEAFF.

The V and J genes are TRBV7-9 and TRBJ1-6; D is perhaps TRBD1 (5 bases). There are 12 residues in the CDR3. Germline loops: CDR1 SEHNR, CDR2 FQNEAQ (reference sequence). V lost 1 base to trimming and J lost 12 bases, with 7 bases between them. This CDR3 is CASSLGGLPLHF. CDR3 sequence (DNA): TGTGCCAGCAGCTTAGGGGGGTTACCCCTCCACTTT. The full variable domain, rest sourced from reference TRBV7-9 and TRBJ1-6, is DTGVSQNPRHKITKRGQNVTFRCDPISEHNRLYWYRQTLGQGPEFLTYFQNEAQLEKSRLLSDRFSAERPKGSFSTLEIQRTEQGDSAMYLCASSLGGLPLHFGNGTRLTVT.

The V gene is TRBV7-2, the J gene TRBJ2-5; D not certain. The germline V and J ends were trimmed by 5 bases and 3 bases, with 16 bases remaining between them. The CDR3 extends over 15 amino acids. CDR1 is SGHTA and CDR2 is FQGNSA in the germline V gene. CDR3 region: CASSPNTNREETQYF. The CDR3 bases are TGTGCCAGCAGCCCAAACACGAACAGAGAAGAGACCCAGTACTTC. The variable domain in full, with the rest retrieved from reference TRBV7-2 and TRBJ2-5, is GAGVSQSPSNKVTEKGKDVELRCDPISGHTALYWYRQSLGQGLEFLIYFQGNSAPDKSGLPSDRFSAERTGGSVSTLTIQRTQQEDSAVYLCASSPNTNREETQYFGPGTRLLVL.

This clone was seen a handful of times. The chain joins TRBV29-1 to TRBJ2-7; D is perhaps TRBD1 (6 bases). V was trimmed by 6 bases and J by 3 bases, leaving 15 bases between them. Germline CDR1 is SQVTM and CDR2 is ANQGSEA. CDR3 size: 13 residues. The CDR3 loop is CSVNRASNYEQYF. CDR3 nucleotides: TGCAGCGTGAACAGGGCCTCGAACTACGAGCAGTACTTC.

This clone was seen once. The chain couples TRBV1 to TRBJ1-5; the table assigns TRBD1, which was not confirmed against the DNA. TRBV1 is annotated as a pseudogene. The CDR3 has 12 amino acids. The CDR3 reads CTSSHSNQPQHF. CDR3 nucleotide sequence: TGCACCAGCAGTCATAGCAATCAGCCCCAGCATTTT.

This chain links TRBV10-3 with TRBJ1-5; no reliable D call. Per germline, CDR1 ENHRY and CDR2 SYGVKD. This CDR3 contains 16 residues. Trimming removed 2 bases from V and 0 bases from J, with 11 bases in between. CDR3 nucleotide sequence: TGTGCCATCAGTGAGAGACGGATGAATAGCAATCAGCCCCAGCATTTT. Translated: CAISERRMNSNQPQHF.

The rearrangement uses TRBV4-3 and TRBJ2-5; possible D gene TRBD2, 6 bases. Germline lookup yields CDR1 LGHNA and CDR2 YSLEER. Trimming removed 1 base from V and 1 base from J, with 10 bases in between. The length of the CDR3 is 15 residues. The CDR3 loop is CASSQGWRGQETQYF. Written as DNA, the CDR3 is TGCGCCAGCAGCCAAGGGTGGAGGGGCCAAGAGACCCAGTACTTC.